This passage covers 7 T cell receptor beta chains from one sample sequenced in a study of blood T cells in healthy people across ages. A sample-barcoded 5' primer and a J-beta primer mix were used in a second PCR of roughly 7 to 11 cycles. TCRdb re-called the 5' RACE reads with MiXCR, one entry per CDR3 protein. This sample has some 1.4 million distinct CDR3 sequences, with around 39% found just once. The sequencing sample was made of blood. The source is a woman under 30 in good health.

This chain joins TRBV13 and TRBJ2-7; 9 nucleotides line up with TRBD2. From germline, CDR1 is PRHDT and CDR2 FYEKMQ (reference sequence). V gave up 6 bases and J gave up 5 bases; unmatched junction bases: 5. The CDR3 covers 13 residues. This CDR3 reads CASSSGLANEQYF. CDR3 nucleotides: TGTGCCAGCAGTTCCGGACTAGCGAACGAGCAGTACTTC. Supplemented by reference TRBV13 and TRBJ2-7, the full variable domain reads AAGVIQSPRHLIKEKRETATLKCYPIPRHDTVYWYQQGPGQDPQFLISFYEKMQSDKGSIPDRFSAQQFSDYHSELNMSSLELGDSALYFCASSSGLANEQYFGPGTRLTVT.

This clonotype showed up many times. The chain employs TRBV12-3 or TRBV12-4 and TRBJ2-3; D call uncertain. The CDR3 is made up of 11 amino acids. V was clipped by 8 bases and J by 2 bases, with 5 bases between them. The CDR3 is CASGFTDTQYF. CDR3 DNA sequence: TGTGCCAGCGGGTTCACAGATACGCAGTATTTT.

The gene calls are TRBV12-3 or TRBV12-4 and TRBJ2-5; D uncertain. V was shortened by 3 bases and J by 11 bases, with 19 bases between the two germline ends. The CDR3 has 14 residues. The CDR3 nucleotides read TGTGCCAGCAGTTTTGACCCGACCTACAATGAGCAGTACTTC. Encoded protein: CASSFDPTYNEQYF.

The chain has TRBV30 and TRBJ2-7; 13 nucleotides agree with TRBD2. Trimming took 1 base from V and 0 from J; bases not matched to a gene: 0. The germline gives CDR1 GTSNPN, CDR2 SVGIG (reference sequence). There are 15 residues in the CDR3. Here the CDR3 DNA reads TGTGCCTGGAGTGGACTAGCGGGAGGCTCCTACGAGCAGTACTTC. This encodes CAWSGLAGGSYEQYF.

The chain employs TRBV20-1 and TRBJ1-1; the D is unclear. Between the trimmed V and J ends, which lost 5 bases and 4 bases, there was a span of 14 bases. CDR3 size: 13 residues. Per the germline V gene, CDR1 is DFQATT and CDR2 is SNEGSKA (reference sequence). The CDR3 sequence is CSASPPLITEAFF. The CDR3 DNA sequence: TGCAGTGCTTCTCCCCCCCTTATCACTGAAGCTTTCTTT.

This clonotype has just a few counts. The chain recombines TRBV7-9 with TRBJ2-4, with D possibly being TRBD1 (5 bases). V lost 5 bases to trimming and J lost 2 bases, with 13 bases between them. This CDR3 comprises 15 residues. CDR1 is SEHNR, CDR2 FQNEAQ, per germline (reference sequence). As DNA, the CDR3 is TGTGCCAGCAGCCCTCGGCAGGGTCCCAAAAACATTCAGTACTTC. The encoded protein is CASSPRQGPKNIQYF.

The genes are TRBV3-1 and TRBJ2-4; TRBD2 agrees at 9 bases. The J call may be wrong; the DNA end is better matched by TRBJ2-7. This CDR3 has 15 residues. CDR1 is LGHDT and CDR2 is YNNKEL in the germline V gene (reference sequence). CDR3 DNA: TGTGCCAGCAGCCAAGAGAGTAGCGGGGGATACGAGCAGTACTTC. Amino acids: CASSQESSGGYEQYF.